These 17 T cell receptor beta chains share one sample of origin, sequenced in a study of blood T cell repertoires in COVID-19. Produced via immunoSEQ multiplex PCR; TCRdb's table is partial and in-frame only. The sample has roughly 280,000 clones; around 86% are singletons. The sample was peripheral blood. Receptor source: a man aged 35-49 years with active or convalescent COVID-19.

This chain uses TRBV9 with TRBJ2-7, with D possibly matching TRBD1 (5 bases). Deletions cut 0 bases from V and 7 bases from J, with 17 bases between. Germline CDR1 reads SGDLS; CDR2 reads YYNGEE. This CDR3 comprises 15 residues. CDR3 bases: TGTGCCAGCAGCGTAGCTGGGGCCCGCTCTGGGGAGCAGTACTTC. It translates to CASSVAGARSGEQYF.

The chain has TRBV24-1 and TRBJ2-2, with D possibly TRBD1 on 5 matching bases. The V and J ends lost 5 bases and 5 bases respectively, with 17 bases between them. This CDR3 contains 16 residues. Germline CDR1 and CDR2: KGHDR and SFDVKD. The CDR3 DNA follows: TGTGCCACCAGTGGGCCCAGGGATGGTTTGACCGGGGAGCTGTTTTTT. Its translation: CATSGPRDGLTGELFF.

The chain uses TRBV9 and TRBJ2-3; TRBD1 is a possible D gene (5 bases). V lost 0 bases and J 2 bases, leaving 10 bases between the germline ends. CDR1 and CDR2 (germline): SGDLS, YYNGEE. The CDR3 has 15 amino acids. This CDR3 reads CASSVGPGITDTQYF. CDR3 in DNA: TGTGCCAGCAGCGTAGGGCCAGGGATCACAGATACGCAGTATTTT.

J is TRBJ2-7 and V is TRBV27, with a tentative D call TRBD1 (6 bases). Deletions cut 7 bases from V and 2 bases from J, with 21 bases between. Germline V CDR1 and CDR2: MNHEY, SMNVEV (reference sequence). The CDR3 is 16 residues long. The CDR3 loop reads CASTPSVGARTYEQYF. The CDR3 nucleotides read TGTGCCAGCACTCCTTCCGTGGGGGCGAGGACCTACGAGCAGTACTTC.

This clone came up a few times. The chain employs TRBV29-1 and TRBJ2-7; a possible D gene is TRBD2 (6 bases). CDR1 is SQVTM and CDR2 is ANQGSEA in the germline V gene. This CDR3 is 18 amino acids long. V was clipped by 5 bases and J by 0 bases, with 26 bases between them. The CDR3 region has the DNA TGCAGCGTTCTACTTGGAGGGGCCTCGACCCCTTCCTCCTACGAGCAGTACTTC. Protein sequence: CSVLLGGASTPSSYEQYF.

The chain joins TRBV5-6 to TRBJ2-7, with D perhaps TRBD2 (7 bases). V lost 4 bases, J lost 5 bases, and 22 bases lay in between. This CDR3 contains 16 residues. The germline gives CDR1 SGHDT, CDR2 YYEEEE. CDR3 region: CASSAAHREGGNEQYF. CDR3 in DNA: TGTGCCAGCAGCGCCGCCCACAGGGAGGGGGGGAACGAGCAGTACTTC.

A note on this clone: Other DNA sequences in the same sample also yield this CDR3. The genes are TRBV9 and TRBJ2-2; D is perhaps TRBD2 (5 bases). Trimming left V 0 bases short and J 2 bases short, with 8 bases between. Germline V gives CDR1 SGDLS, CDR2 YYNGEE. The CDR3 length is 15 residues. This chain's CDR3 is CASSVDSANTGELFF. The CDR3 DNA reads as TGTGCCAGCAGCGTAGATAGCGCTAACACCGGGGAGCTGTTTTTT.

This clone was seen only once. J is TRBJ1-4 and V is TRBV7-9; 10 nucleotides align to TRBD1. This CDR3 comprises 19 residues. Germline assignment: CDR1 SEHNR and CDR2 FQNEAQ (reference sequence). With 4 bases clipped from V and 6 bases from J, the junction kept 17 bases outside the gene matches. The CDR3 reads CASSSYTGTGAIKDEKLFF. The CDR3 DNA follows: TGTGCCAGCAGCTCCTATACCGGGACAGGGGCGATAAAGGATGAAAAACTGTTTTTT.

The chain uses TRBV6-5 and TRBJ1-5, with TRBD1 matching 7 bases. V lost 6 bases, J lost 6 bases, and 11 bases stayed unmatched. CDR1 MNHEY and CDR2 SVGAGI come from the germline V gene. The CDR3 extends over 15 amino acids. The CDR3 sequence is CASRPSTGSLQPQHF. CDR3 sequence (DNA): TGTGCCAGCAGACCGTCGACAGGGTCGCTTCAGCCCCAGCATTTT.

CDR3 sequence reads: CASSRDLSVADTQYF. The DNA of the CDR3 is TGCGCCAGCTCTCGAGACCTAAGCGTAGCAGATACGCAGTATTTT. The chain joins TRBV10-2 to TRBJ2-3; D gene unclear. This CDR3 has 15 residues. Germline V gives CDR1 WSHSY, CDR2 SAAADI. The V end lost 8 bases, the J end lost 4 bases, and 19 bases lay between the germline ends.

V is TRBV9 and J is TRBJ2-5; TRBD2 agrees at 10 bases. The J segment lost 4 bases and the V segment lost 0 bases, leaving 6 bases of the junction unmatched. Germline values: CDR1 SGDLS, CDR2 YYNGEE. The CDR3 is made up of 16 amino acids. In DNA form, the CDR3 reads TGTGCCAGCAGCGTAGGGCTAGCGGGAGTATTAGAGACCCAGTACTTC. It codes for CASSVGLAGVLETQYF.

The V gene is TRBV23-1, the J gene TRBJ2-5, with 8 bases aligning to TRBD2. TRBV23-1 carries the ORF label, with uncertain function. Trimming took 3 bases from V and 1 from J; bases not matched to a gene: 13. The CDR3 totals 18 residues. CDR3 residues: CASSHPREVAGPQETQYF. Written as DNA, the CDR3 is TGCGCCAGCAGTCACCCGCGGGAGGTAGCGGGACCCCAAGAGACCCAGTACTTC.

The V call is TRBV19, the J call TRBJ1-1; TRBD1 might be the D (6 bases). This CDR3 comprises 14 residues. V was clipped by 5 bases and J by 2 bases, with 12 bases between them. CDR1 LNHDA and CDR2 SQIVND come from the germline V gene (reference sequence). CDR3 amino acids: CASSLAGVNTEAFF. The CDR3 coding sequence is TGTGCCAGTAGTCTGGCAGGGGTCAACACTGAAGCTTTCTTT. Full variable domain (rest looked up from reference TRBV19 and TRBJ1-1): DGGITQSPKYLFRKEGQNVTLSCEQNLNHDAMYWYRQDPGQGLRLIYYSQIVNDFQKGDIAEGYSVSREKKESFPLTVTSAQKNPTAFYLCASSLAGVNTEAFFGQGTRLTVV.

This clone was observed a single time. This sequence joins TRBV5-1 and TRBJ1-1, with 9 bases fitting TRBD1. V trimming: 4 bases; J trimming: 4 bases; junction bases outside the gene matches: 8. This CDR3 has 15 residues. Germline-derived CDR1 and CDR2 are SGHRS and YFSETQ. For the CDR3, the DNA is TGCGCCAGCAGCCCTCGGACAGGGGAGGTCACTGAAGCTTTCTTT. This codes for CASSPRTGEVTEAFF.

In this sample, this clone turned up once. The V call is TRBV9, the J call TRBJ2-1, with 10 bases matching TRBD2. The V segment lost 0 bases and the J segment 2 bases; nucleotides outside the gene matches: 5. The CDR3 sequence is 17 residues long. In germline, CDR1 is SGDLS, CDR2 YYNGEE. The CDR3 spells CASSVGGAGGAYNEQFF. In DNA form, the CDR3 reads TGTGCCAGCAGCGTAGGGGGAGCGGGAGGGGCCTACAATGAGCAGTTCTTC.

The chain recombines TRBV6-5 with TRBJ2-2, with TRBD1 identical over 8 bases. Germline CDR1 MNHEY, CDR2 SVGAGI. J was trimmed by 8 bases and V by 2 bases; bases with no gene match: 7. This CDR3 has 15 residues. DNA for the CDR3: TGTGCCAGCAGTTACCGACCGACAGGGGAAGGGGAGCTGTTTTTT. Protein product: CASSYRPTGEGELFF.

The chain recombines TRBV29-1 with TRBJ2-7, with 12 bases that match TRBD1. The CDR3 has 13 amino acids. CDR1 and CDR2 (germline): SQVTM, ANQGSEA. J lost 4 bases, V lost 6 bases, and 4 bases had no gene match. The CDR3 loop is CSVRGQGAYEQYF. The CDR3 nucleotides are TGCAGCGTGCGGGGACAGGGGGCGTACGAGCAGTACTTC.